This entry lists 27 T cell receptor beta chains sequenced from one sample in a study of naive and memory T cell subsets (dated by TCRdb to the late 2010s). A robust, sensitive protocol for the amplification, sequencing and analysis of TCRs was described in the study, in which 3' ligation of a UMI-containing oligonucleotide to TCR cDNA was used. The library relied on 5' RACE. Sequenced on an Illumina MiSeq. The ligated cDNA was amplified in four rounds of PCR with nested alpha and beta constant region primers together with the SP2 primer. TCRdb redid the processing of the public reads, applying fastp at Q25 and MiXCR, and retained in-frame beta chains. Every entry covers one CDR3 protein and lists the most common genes and DNA from its rows. The sample table contains 55,000 to 70,000 distinct CDR3 sequences; only one count was recorded for 7% to 8.5% of them. Around 10% of the sample goes to the ten largest clones.

These receptor sequences come from a male donor in good health.

The V and J genes are TRBV2 and TRBJ2-1; the match to TRBD2 covers 11 bases. After removal of 5 bases from V and 4 bases from J, the junction contained 4 bases not matched to a gene. This CDR3 has 15 amino acids. CDR1 is SNHLY and CDR2 is FYNNEI in the germline V gene. For the CDR3, the DNA is TGTGCCAGCAGTCCCGGGACTAGCGGATACAATGAGCAGTTCTTC. Amino acid sequence: CASSPGTSGYNEQFF.

This clonotype appeared many times. The genes are TRBV7-2 and TRBJ1-1, with D perhaps TRBD1 (5 bases). The CDR3 sequence is 15 residues long. Trimming took 3 bases from V and 1 from J, leaving 12 bases between them. Per the germline V gene, CDR1 is SGHTA and CDR2 is FQGNSA. CDR3 region: CASSFFQGTNTEAFF. The DNA for the CDR3 is TGTGCCAGCAGCTTCTTTCAGGGAACGAACACTGAAGCTTTCTTT.

The chain recombines TRBV20-1 with TRBJ1-5; D remains unclear. The CDR3 totals 12 residues. Germline V lookup: CDR1 DFQATT, CDR2 SNEGSKA (reference sequence). CDR3 protein: CAGRTGNQPQHF. The CDR3 DNA follows: TGCGCTGGCCGAACGGGCAATCAGCCCCAGCATTTT.

This clonotype showed up just a few times. This chain connects TRBV21-1 to TRBJ1-1. TRBV21-1 is reported as a pseudogene. The CDR3 consists of 17 residues. CDR3 sequence: CASSMVRGEGMETEAFF. CDR3 coding DNA: TGTGCCAGCAGCATGGTTCGGGGTGAGGGAATGGAGACTGAAGCTTTCTTT.

This clonotype appeared many times. The DNA of the CDR3 is TGTGCCAGCAGTTCCGACTACTACGAGCAGTACTTC. Protein: CASSSDYYEQYF. This sequence joins TRBV12-3 or TRBV12-4 and TRBJ2-7, with D possibly TRBD2 on 5 matching bases. V dropped 4 bases and J dropped 3 bases, with 7 bases sitting between them. CDR3 size: 12 residues.

This clonotype was recorded at least ten times. The gene calls are TRBV20-1 and TRBJ2-1, with TRBD1 identical over 7 bases. Trimming removed 4 bases from V and 7 bases from J; junction bases left unmatched: 4. Germline CDR1 reads DFQATT; CDR2 reads SNEGSKA (reference sequence). The CDR3 spans 12 residues. CDR3 nucleotide sequence: TGCAGTGCTAAGACAGGGTGGAATGAGCAGTTCTTC. Encoded protein: CSAKTGWNEQFF.

This clonotype occurred many times. CDR3 coding DNA: TGTGCCAGCAAGAGCTTCGGGGGGCGGAAACTCCAAGAGACCCAGTACTTC. Protein sequence: CASKSFGGRKLQETQYF. This rearrangement joins TRBV6-4 to TRBJ2-5; TRBD2 is a possible D gene (7 bases). V dropped 7 bases and J dropped 1 base, with 22 bases sitting between them. Per the germline V gene, CDR1 is MRHNA and CDR2 is SNTAGT. The CDR3 totals 17 residues.

This clonotype was detected ten times or more. The genes are TRBV10-1 and TRBJ2-7, with unresolved D. The length of the CDR3 is 15 residues. From germline, CDR1 is WNHNN and CDR2 SYGVQD (reference sequence). With 2 bases removed from V and 1 base from J, the gap between germline ends came to 12 bases. The CDR3 sequence is CASSEGPLGSYEQYF. The CDR3 bases are TGCGCCAGCAGTGAGGGCCCGCTTGGTTCCTACGAGCAGTACTTC.

The chain is built from TRBV4-1 and TRBJ2-7, with TRBD1 identical over 8 bases. J gave up 0 bases and V 1 base, and 2 bases lay outside the gene matches. This CDR3 has 15 amino acids. CDR1 and CDR2 from the germline V gene are MGHRA and YSYEKL. This chain's CDR3 is CASSQGQGFSYEQYF. For the CDR3, the DNA is TGCGCCAGCAGCCAAGGACAGGGGTTCTCCTACGAGCAGTACTTC.

This clonotype showed up many times. This chain links TRBV6-2 or TRBV6-3 with TRBJ2-4; D may be TRBD1 or TRBD2 (5 bases each). Trimming pared 6 bases from V and 8 bases from J, leaving 20 bases between. Germline CDR1 reads MNHEY; CDR2 reads SVGEGT. The CDR3 length is 15 residues. As DNA, the CDR3 is TGTGCCAGCAGCTTCCCCCGGGACCTCGACCACATTCAGTACTTC. Its protein is CASSFPRDLDHIQYF.

This clonotype has ten or more counts. This chain connects TRBV4-1 to TRBJ2-5; D may be TRBD1 (5 bases). In germline, CDR1 is MGHRA, CDR2 YSYEKL. This CDR3 comprises 16 residues. Trimming pared 0 bases from V and 5 bases from J, leaving 16 bases between. The CDR3 is CASSQEALGVRETQYF. In DNA form, the CDR3 reads TGCGCCAGCAGCCAAGAAGCCTTAGGGGTTAGGGAGACCCAGTACTTC.

Many counts were recorded for this clonotype. The rearrangement links TRBV3-1 to TRBJ2-7, with TRBD1 identical over 8 bases. The length of the CDR3 is 14 residues. Germline assignment: CDR1 LGHDT and CDR2 YNNKEL (reference sequence). Trimming removed 4 bases from V and 6 bases from J; junction bases left unmatched: 8. The CDR3 bases are TGTGCCAGCAGCCCTTGGACAGGGACTGGCGAGCAGTACTTC. It codes for CASSPWTGTGEQYF.

This clonotype was seen repeatedly, ten times or more. The V call is TRBV4-2, the J call TRBJ2-1, with D tentatively TRBD2 (6 bases). Trimming took off 0 bases at V and 6 bases at J, with 9 bases between the two ends. The CDR3 spans 14 residues. CDR1 LGHNA and CDR2 YNFKEQ come from the germline V gene. This CDR3 reads CASSQDGLLNEQFF. The CDR3 coding sequence is TGTGCCAGCAGCCAAGATGGACTACTCAATGAGCAGTTCTTC.

The chain combines TRBV6-5 with TRBJ2-4; maybe TRBD1 (5 bases). Germline assignment: CDR1 MNHEY and CDR2 SVGAGI. This CDR3 comprises 13 residues. Trimming shortened V by 5 bases and J by 2 bases, and 7 bases separated the two germline ends. The CDR3 region has the DNA TGTGCCAGCAGTCTGGGGCCCAAAAACATTCAGTACTTC. Its protein is CASSLGPKNIQYF.

This clonotype was seen at least ten times. The V and J genes are TRBV7-9 and TRBJ2-5, with D perhaps matching TRBD2 (6 bases). Germline loops: CDR1 SEHNR, CDR2 FQNEAQ (reference sequence). The CDR3 spans 14 residues. V shed 3 bases and J shed 3 bases, with 11 bases lying between them. CDR3 sequence: CASSFYWGEETQYF. The CDR3 bases are TGTGCCAGCAGCTTTTACTGGGGGGAAGAGACCCAGTACTTC.

As concerns this clonotype: This may stem from a read error, because a much larger clone lies one nucleotide away. The rearrangement uses TRBV3-1 and TRBJ2-7; no definite D call. The CDR3 has 15 amino acids. Germline V gives CDR1 LGHDT, CDR2 YNNKEL (reference sequence). The CDR3: CASSPDPGSTYDQYF. Here the CDR3 DNA reads TGTGCCAGCAGCCCTGATCCGGGTAGCACCTACGATCAGTACTTC.

This clonotype showed up many times. This rearrangement joins TRBV20-1 to TRBJ2-4; D is unclear. Looked up from germline, CDR1 is DFQATT and CDR2 is SNEGSKA (reference sequence). V dropped 5 bases and J dropped 0 bases, with 8 bases sitting between them. The CDR3 extends over 13 amino acids. The CDR3 region is CSAFRPAKNIQYF. The CDR3 DNA is TGCAGTGCTTTTAGGCCAGCCAAAAACATTCAGTACTTC.

This clonotype was counted between two and nine times. This chain joins TRBV6-1 and TRBJ2-7, with TRBD2 as a possible D gene (6 bases). CDR3 length equals 14 residues. Looked up from germline, CDR1 is MNHNS and CDR2 is SASEGT. V shed 7 bases and J shed 2 bases, with 15 bases lying between them. This chain's CDR3 is CASTAIPSAYEQYF. The DNA for the CDR3 is TGTGCCAGCACGGCAATTCCTAGCGCCTACGAGCAGTACTTC.

The chain joins TRBV6-2 or TRBV6-3 to TRBJ2-5; 8 bases align to TRBD2. The V segment lost 0 bases and the J segment 5 bases; nucleotides outside the gene matches: 17. Germline V gives CDR1 MNHEY, CDR2 SVGEGT. The CDR3 is 19 amino acids. CDR3 nucleotide sequence: TGTGCCAGCAGTTACTCGAGATTACAAGCGGGAGTTCTCTCTGAGACCCAGTACTTC. Amino acids: CASSYSRLQAGVLSETQYF.

Only a few counts were recorded for this clonotype. The chain has TRBV4-1 and TRBJ2-7; D is perhaps TRBD2 (6 bases). The CDR3 has 15 amino acids. V shed 0 bases and J shed 2 bases, with 11 bases lying between them. The V gene's germline CDR1 is MGHRA and CDR2 YSYEKL. The CDR3 nucleotides read TGCGCCAGCAGCCAAGAAGCCTCTAGCGCCTACGAGCAGTACTTC. This sequence encodes CASSQEASSAYEQYF.

Only a few counts were recorded for this clonotype. The rearrangement links TRBV20-1 to TRBJ2-5; no firm D call. Between the trimmed V and J ends, which lost 6 bases and 0 bases, there was a span of 11 bases. The CDR3 sequence is 13 residues long. Germline V CDR1 and CDR2: DFQATT, SNEGSKA (reference sequence). The CDR3 DNA is TGCAGTGCAGTCGACTGGTACCAAGAGACCCAGTACTTC. Protein product: CSAVDWYQETQYF.

The rearrangement joins TRBV3-1 to TRBJ2-1, with 8 bases that match TRBD1. This CDR3 spans 16 amino acids. Germline CDR1 is LGHDT and CDR2 is YNNKEL (reference sequence). V lost 4 bases and J lost 7; bases outside the gene matches: 12. This chain's CDR3 is CASSRNAQGAENEQFF. The CDR3 coding sequence is TGTGCCAGCAGCCGAAACGCGCAGGGGGCAGAGAATGAGCAGTTCTTC.

Many counts were recorded for this clonotype. The chain recombines TRBV12-3 or TRBV12-4 with TRBJ1-2, with TRBD1 as a possible D gene (6 bases). This CDR3 region has 16 residues. V was shortened by 2 bases and J by 5 bases, with 18 bases between the two germline ends. The CDR3, as DNA: TGTGCCAGCAGTTTAAGGAGAGAGGGGGTGGGGTATGGCTACACCTTC. It is translated as CASSLRREGVGYGYTF.

A remark on this clonotype: One junction end does not reproduce the germline sequence, and a read error may be involved. This chain links TRBV23-1 with TRBJ2-1; D not certain. TRBV23-1 is an open reading frame, and its role is uncertain. The CDR3 is 14 amino acids. CDR3 loop: CASGQEKKYNEQFF. CDR3 in DNA: TGCGCCAGCGGTCAGGAGAAAAAGTACAATGAGCAGTTCTTC.

This clonotype was observed a few times. V gene TRBV30 combines with J gene TRBJ2-6; TRBD1 matches 10 bases. The germline gives CDR1 GTSNPN, CDR2 SVGIG (reference sequence). V lost 5 bases, J lost 1 base, and 8 bases stayed unmatched. This CDR3 comprises 17 residues. Here the CDR3 DNA reads TGTGCCTGGTACCGGGACAGGGGACGTTCTGGGGCCAACGTCCTGACTTTC. Protein: CAWYRDRGRSGANVLTF.

The chain carries TRBV11-2 and TRBJ2-6; D gene ambiguous. The germline V gene has CDR1 SGHAT and CDR2 FQNNGV. V was clipped by 5 bases and J by 2 bases, with 7 bases between them. The CDR3 consists of 14 residues. Here the CDR3 DNA reads TGTGCCAGCAGCATAACCGCTGGGGCCAACGTCCTGACTTTC. The encoded protein is CASSITAGANVLTF.

Many counts were recorded for this clonotype. The J gene is TRBJ2-3, the V gene TRBV6-2 or TRBV6-3; 11 bases line up with TRBD2. From germline, CDR1 is MNHEY and CDR2 SVGEGT. Trimming took 4 bases from V and 6 from J; bases not matched to a gene: 3. The CDR3 consists of 14 residues. DNA for the CDR3: TGTGCCAGCAGTTTAGCGGGGGGGCGGGATACGCAGTATTTT. Its protein product is CASSLAGGRDTQYF.